Below, 2 T cell receptor beta chains from the same sample are listed, as sequenced in a study of neurological immune-mediated disorders. MiXCR, run by TCRdb on the 5' RACE reads, gives a single entry per CDR3 protein. The data show about 45,000 distinct CDR3 sequences, with roughly 14% seen just once and roughly 11% held by the top ten. The time point denotes: longitudinal time-point 3. Material for sequencing was PBMCs. The receptors shown here come from a man aged 30 to 45 in good health.

The table lists this clonotype with many counts. This chain connects TRBV5-1 to TRBJ2-7, with 11 bases lining up with TRBD2. The length of the CDR3 is 16 residues. Germline V gene data show CDR1 as SGHRS and CDR2 as YFSETQ. The ends lost 4 bases at V and 0 bases at J; junction bases unmatched: 6. CDR3 sequence: CASSGGLADISYEQYF. DNA of the CDR3: TGCGCCAGCAGCGGGGGACTAGCGGACATCTCCTACGAGCAGTACTTC.

The chain has TRBV18 and TRBJ2-7; D not resolved. Trimming took off 2 bases at V and 2 bases at J, with 13 bases between the two ends. The CDR3 length is 15 residues. In germline, CDR1 is KGHSH, CDR2 LQKENI. The chain's CDR3 is CASSPVSTETYEQYF. The CDR3 coding sequence is TGTGCCAGCTCACCAGTATCAACAGAAACCTACGAGCAGTACTTC.